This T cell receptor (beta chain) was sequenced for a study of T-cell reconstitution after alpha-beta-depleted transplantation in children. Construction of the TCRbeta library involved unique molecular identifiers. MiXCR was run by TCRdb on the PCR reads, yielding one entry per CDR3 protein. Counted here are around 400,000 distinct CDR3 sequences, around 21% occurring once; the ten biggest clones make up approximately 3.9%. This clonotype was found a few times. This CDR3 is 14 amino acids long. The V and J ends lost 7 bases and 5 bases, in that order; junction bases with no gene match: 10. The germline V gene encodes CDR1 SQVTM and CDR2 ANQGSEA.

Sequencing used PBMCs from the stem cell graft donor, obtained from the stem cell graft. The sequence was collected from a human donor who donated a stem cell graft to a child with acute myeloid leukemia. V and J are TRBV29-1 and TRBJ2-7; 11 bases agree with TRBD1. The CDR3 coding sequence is TGCAGCGCCCAAGCCGGACAGGGGGCCCACGAGCAGTACTTC. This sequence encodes CSAQAGQGAHEQYF.